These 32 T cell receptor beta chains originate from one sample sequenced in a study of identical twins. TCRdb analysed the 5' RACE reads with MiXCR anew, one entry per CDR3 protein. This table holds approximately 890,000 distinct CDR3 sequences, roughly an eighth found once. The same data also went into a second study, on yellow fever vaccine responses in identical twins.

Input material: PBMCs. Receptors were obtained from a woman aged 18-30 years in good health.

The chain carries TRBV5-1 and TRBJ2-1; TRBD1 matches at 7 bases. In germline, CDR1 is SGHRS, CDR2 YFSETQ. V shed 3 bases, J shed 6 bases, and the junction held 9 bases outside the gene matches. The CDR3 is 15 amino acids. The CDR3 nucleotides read TGCGCCAGCAGCTCCACAGGGGCCGGCGGCAATGAGCAGTTCTTC. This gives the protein CASSSTGAGGNEQFF.

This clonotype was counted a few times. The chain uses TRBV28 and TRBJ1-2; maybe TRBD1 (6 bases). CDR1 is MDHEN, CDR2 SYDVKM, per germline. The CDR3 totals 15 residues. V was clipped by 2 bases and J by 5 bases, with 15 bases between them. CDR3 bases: TGTGCCAGCAGTTTAAGGTGGCAGGGGACGTATGGCTACACCTTC. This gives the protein CASSLRWQGTYGYTF.

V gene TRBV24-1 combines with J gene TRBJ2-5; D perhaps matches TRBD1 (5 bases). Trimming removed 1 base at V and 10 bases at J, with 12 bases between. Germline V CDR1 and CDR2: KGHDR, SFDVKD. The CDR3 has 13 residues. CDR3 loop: CATSDFTGFGQYF. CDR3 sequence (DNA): TGTGCCACCAGTGATTTCACAGGTTTTGGCCAGTACTTC.

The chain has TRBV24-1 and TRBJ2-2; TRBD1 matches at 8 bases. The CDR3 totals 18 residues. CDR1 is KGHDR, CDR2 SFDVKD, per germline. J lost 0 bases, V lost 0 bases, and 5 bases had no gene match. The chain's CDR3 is CATSDLTGGAPNTGELFF. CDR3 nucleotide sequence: TGTGCCACCAGTGATTTGACAGGGGGAGCTCCGAACACCGGGGAGCTGTTTTTT.

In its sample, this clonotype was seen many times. The CDR3 loop reads CAIRTGGGYTF. The CDR3 DNA reads as TGTGCCATCCGGACAGGGGGCGGCTACACCTTC. V and J are TRBV7-9 and TRBJ1-2; the match to TRBD1 covers 11 bases. V dropped 10 bases and J dropped 8; count of bases not matched to a gene: 3. The CDR3 extends over 11 amino acids. From germline, CDR1 is SEHNR and CDR2 FQNEAQ (reference sequence).

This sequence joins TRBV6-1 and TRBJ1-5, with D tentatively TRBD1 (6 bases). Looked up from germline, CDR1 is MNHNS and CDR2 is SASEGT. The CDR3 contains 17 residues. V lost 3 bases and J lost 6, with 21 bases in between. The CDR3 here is CASSEKPVGGGGQPQHF. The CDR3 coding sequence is TGTGCCAGCAGTGAGAAACCGGTGGGAGGGGGTGGTCAGCCCCAGCATTTT.

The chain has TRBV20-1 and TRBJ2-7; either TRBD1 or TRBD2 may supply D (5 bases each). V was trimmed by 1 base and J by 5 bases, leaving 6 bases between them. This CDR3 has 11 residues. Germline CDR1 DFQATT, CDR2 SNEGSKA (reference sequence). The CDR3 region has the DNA TGCAGTGCTAGAGGAGGGGACGAGCAGTACGTC. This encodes CSARGGDEQYV.

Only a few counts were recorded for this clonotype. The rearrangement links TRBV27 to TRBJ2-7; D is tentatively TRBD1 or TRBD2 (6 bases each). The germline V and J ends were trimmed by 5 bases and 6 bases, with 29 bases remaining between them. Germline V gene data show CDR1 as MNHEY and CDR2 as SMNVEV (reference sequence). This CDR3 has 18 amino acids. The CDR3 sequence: CASSPLYGGPTQKAEQYF. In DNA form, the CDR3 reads TGTGCCAGCAGTCCATTATATGGGGGGCCGACACAGAAGGCCGAGCAGTACTTC.

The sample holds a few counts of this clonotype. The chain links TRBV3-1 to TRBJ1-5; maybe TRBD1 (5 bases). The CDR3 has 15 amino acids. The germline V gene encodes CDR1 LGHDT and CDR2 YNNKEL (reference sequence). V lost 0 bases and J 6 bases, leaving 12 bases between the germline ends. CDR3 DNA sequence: TGTGCCAGCAGCCAAGATTCAGGGTATCGTCAGCCCCAGCATTTT. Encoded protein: CASSQDSGYRQPQHF.

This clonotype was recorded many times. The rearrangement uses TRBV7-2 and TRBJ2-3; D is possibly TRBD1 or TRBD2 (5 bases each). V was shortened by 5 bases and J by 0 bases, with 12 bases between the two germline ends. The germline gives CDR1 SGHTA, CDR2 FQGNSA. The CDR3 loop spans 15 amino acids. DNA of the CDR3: TGTGCCAGCAGCAAAGACCGGGACAGCACAGATACGCAGTATTTT. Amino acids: CASSKDRDSTDTQYF.

This chain's CDR3 is CASSSLPQDTQYF. CDR3 DNA sequence: TGTGCCAGCAGCTCGCTACCCCAAGATACGCAGTATTTT. This rearrangement joins TRBV7-6 to TRBJ2-3; no definite D call. V lost 4 bases, J lost 5 bases, and 10 bases lay in between. In germline, CDR1 is SGHVS, CDR2 FNYEAQ. CDR3 size: 13 residues.

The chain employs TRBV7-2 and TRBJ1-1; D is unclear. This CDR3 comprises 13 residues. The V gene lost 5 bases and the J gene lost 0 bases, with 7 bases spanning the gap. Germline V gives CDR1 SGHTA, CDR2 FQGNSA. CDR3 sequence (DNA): TGTGCCAGCAGCCGCGCCTTGAACACTGAAGCTTTCTTT. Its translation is CASSRALNTEAFF. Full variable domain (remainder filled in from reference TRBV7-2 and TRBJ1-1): GAGVSQSPSNKVTEKGKDVELRCDPISGHTALYWYRQSLGQGLEFLIYFQGNSAPDKSGLPSDRFSAERTGGSVSTLTIQRTQQEDSAVYLCASSRALNTEAFFGQGTRLTVV.

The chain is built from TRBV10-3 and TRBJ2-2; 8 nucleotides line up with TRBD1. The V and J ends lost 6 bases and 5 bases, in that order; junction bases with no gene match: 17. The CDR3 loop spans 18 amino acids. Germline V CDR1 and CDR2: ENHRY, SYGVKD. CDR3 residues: CAIRKDRDVISSTGELFF. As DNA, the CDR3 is TGTGCCATCAGGAAGGACAGGGACGTCATCAGTTCGACCGGGGAGCTGTTTTTT.

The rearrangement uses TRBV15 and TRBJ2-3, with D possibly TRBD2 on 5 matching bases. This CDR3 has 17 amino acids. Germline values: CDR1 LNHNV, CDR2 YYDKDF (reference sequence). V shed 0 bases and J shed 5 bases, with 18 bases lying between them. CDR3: CATSREYMRVRVDTQYF. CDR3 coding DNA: TGTGCCACCAGCAGAGAGTACATGAGGGTCAGAGTAGATACGCAGTATTTT.

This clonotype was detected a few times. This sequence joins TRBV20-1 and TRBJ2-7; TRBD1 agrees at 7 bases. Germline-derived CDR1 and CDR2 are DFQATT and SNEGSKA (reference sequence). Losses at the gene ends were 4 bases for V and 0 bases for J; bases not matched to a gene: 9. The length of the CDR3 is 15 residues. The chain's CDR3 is CSAINSGGHSYEQYF. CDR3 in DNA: TGCAGTGCTATCAACTCAGGGGGACACTCCTACGAGCAGTACTTC.

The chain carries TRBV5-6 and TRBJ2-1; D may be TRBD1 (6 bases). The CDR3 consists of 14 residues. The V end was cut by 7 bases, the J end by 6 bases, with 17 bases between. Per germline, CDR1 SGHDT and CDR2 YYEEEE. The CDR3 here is CASDAMGARNEQFF. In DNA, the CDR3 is TGTGCCAGCGACGCGATGGGGGCCCGCAATGAGCAGTTCTTC.

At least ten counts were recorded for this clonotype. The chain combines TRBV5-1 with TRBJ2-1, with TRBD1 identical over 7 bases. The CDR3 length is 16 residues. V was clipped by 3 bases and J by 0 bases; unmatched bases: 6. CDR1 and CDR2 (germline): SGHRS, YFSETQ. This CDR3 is CASSSMTGSSYNEQFF. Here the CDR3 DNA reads TGCGCCAGCAGCTCGATGACAGGGAGCTCCTACAATGAGCAGTTCTTC.

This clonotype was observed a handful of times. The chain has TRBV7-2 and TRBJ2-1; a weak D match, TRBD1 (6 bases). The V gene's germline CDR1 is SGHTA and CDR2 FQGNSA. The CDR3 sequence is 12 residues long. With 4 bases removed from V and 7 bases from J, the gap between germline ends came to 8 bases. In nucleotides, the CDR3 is TGTGCCAGCAGCTACCAGGGGAATGAGCAGTTCTTC. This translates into CASSYQGNEQFF.

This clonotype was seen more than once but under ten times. CDR3 protein: CSVREYQETQYF. The CDR3 DNA reads TGCAGCGTCCGGGAATACCAAGAGACCCAGTACTTC. The chain carries TRBV29-1 and TRBJ2-5, with a possible D match to TRBD2 (5 bases). In germline, CDR1 is SQVTM, CDR2 ANQGSEA. Trimming stripped 6 bases from V and 0 bases from J, with 8 bases between. This CDR3 has 12 residues.

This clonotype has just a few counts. CDR3 in amino acids: CSARVGAGGLAANTGELFF. CDR3 bases: TGCAGTGCTAGAGTTGGTGCAGGGGGTCTAGCGGCGAACACCGGGGAGCTGTTTTTT. The V call is TRBV20-1, the J call TRBJ2-2; D is tentatively TRBD1 or TRBD2 (7 bases each). The CDR3 is 19 residues long. Germline V gene sequence: CDR1 DFQATT, CDR2 SNEGSKA (reference sequence). Trimming shortened V by 1 base and J by 0 bases, and 21 bases separated the two germline ends.

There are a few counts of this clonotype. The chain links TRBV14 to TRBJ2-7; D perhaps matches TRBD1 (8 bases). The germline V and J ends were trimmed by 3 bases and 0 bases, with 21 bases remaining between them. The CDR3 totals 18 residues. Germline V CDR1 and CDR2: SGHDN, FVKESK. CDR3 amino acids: CASSQGGTGILSSYEQYV. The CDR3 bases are TGTGCCAGCAGCCAGGGGGGGACAGGAATTTTGAGCTCCTACGAGCAGTACGTC.

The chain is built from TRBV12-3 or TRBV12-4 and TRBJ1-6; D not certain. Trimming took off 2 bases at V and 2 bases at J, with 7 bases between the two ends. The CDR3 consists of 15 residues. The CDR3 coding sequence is TGTGCCAGCAGTTTATCGGGAACCTATAATTCACCCCTCCACTTT. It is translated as CASSLSGTYNSPLHF.

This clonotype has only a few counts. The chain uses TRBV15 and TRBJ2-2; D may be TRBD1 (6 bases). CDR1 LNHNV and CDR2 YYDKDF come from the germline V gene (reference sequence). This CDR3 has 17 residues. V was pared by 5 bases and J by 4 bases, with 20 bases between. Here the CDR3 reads CATSPRPGVRVTGELFF. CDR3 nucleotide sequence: TGTGCCACCAGCCCCCGTCCAGGGGTCAGGGTCACCGGGGAGCTGTTTTTT.

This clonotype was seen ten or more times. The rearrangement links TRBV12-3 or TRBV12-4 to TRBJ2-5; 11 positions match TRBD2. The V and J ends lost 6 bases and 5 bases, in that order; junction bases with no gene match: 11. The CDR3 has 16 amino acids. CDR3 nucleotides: TGTGCCAGCAGCCTCATAGCGGGAGGGCCTTCGGAGACCCAGTACTTC. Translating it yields CASSLIAGGPSETQYF.

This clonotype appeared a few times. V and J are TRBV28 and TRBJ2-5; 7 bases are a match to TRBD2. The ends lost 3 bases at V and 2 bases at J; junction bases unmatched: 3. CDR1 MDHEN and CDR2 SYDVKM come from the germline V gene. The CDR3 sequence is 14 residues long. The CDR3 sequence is CASSFGGKQETQYF. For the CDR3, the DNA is TGTGCCAGCAGTTTCGGGGGGAAGCAAGAGACCCAGTACTTC.

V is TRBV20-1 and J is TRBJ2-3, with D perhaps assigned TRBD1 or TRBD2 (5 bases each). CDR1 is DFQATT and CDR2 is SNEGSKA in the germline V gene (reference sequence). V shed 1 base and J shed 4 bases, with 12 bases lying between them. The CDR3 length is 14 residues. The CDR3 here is CSARGGPRPDTQYF. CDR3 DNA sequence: TGCAGTGCTAGAGGGGGACCTCGTCCAGATACGCAGTATTTT.

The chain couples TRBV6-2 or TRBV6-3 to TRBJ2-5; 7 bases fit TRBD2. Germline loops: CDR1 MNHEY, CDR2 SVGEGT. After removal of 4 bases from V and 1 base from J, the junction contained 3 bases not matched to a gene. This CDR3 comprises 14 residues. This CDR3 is CASSWTSSQETQYF. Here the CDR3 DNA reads TGTGCCAGCAGTTGGACTAGTAGCCAAGAGACCCAGTACTTC.

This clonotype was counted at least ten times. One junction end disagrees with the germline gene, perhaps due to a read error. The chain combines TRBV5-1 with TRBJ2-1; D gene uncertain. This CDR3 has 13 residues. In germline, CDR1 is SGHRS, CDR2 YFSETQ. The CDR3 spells CASSLGLRNEQFF. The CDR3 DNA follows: TGTGCCAGCAGTTTAGGGCTCCGCAATGAGCAGTTCTTC.

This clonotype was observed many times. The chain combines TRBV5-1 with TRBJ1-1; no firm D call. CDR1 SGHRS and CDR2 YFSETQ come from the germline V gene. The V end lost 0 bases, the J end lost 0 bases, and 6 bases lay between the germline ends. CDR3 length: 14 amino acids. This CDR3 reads CASSLDWVNTEAFF. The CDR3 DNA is TGCGCCAGCAGCTTGGATTGGGTGAACACTGAAGCTTTCTTT.

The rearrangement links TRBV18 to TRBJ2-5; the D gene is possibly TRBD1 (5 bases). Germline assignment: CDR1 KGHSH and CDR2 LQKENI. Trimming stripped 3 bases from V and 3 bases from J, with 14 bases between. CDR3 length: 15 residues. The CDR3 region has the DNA TGTGCCAGCTCACCGAGAGACAGAAGCGAAGAGACCCAGTACTTC. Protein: CASSPRDRSEETQYF. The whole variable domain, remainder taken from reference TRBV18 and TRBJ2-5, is NAGVMQNPRHLVRRRGQEARLRCSPMKGHSHVYWYRQLPEEGLKFMVYLQKENIIDESGMPKERFSAEFPKEGPSILRIQQVVRGDSAAYFCASSPRDRSEETQYFGPGTRLLVL.

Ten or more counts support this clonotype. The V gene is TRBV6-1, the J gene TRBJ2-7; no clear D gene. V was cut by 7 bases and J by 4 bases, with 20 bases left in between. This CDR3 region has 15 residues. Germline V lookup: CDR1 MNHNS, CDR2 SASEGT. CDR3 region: CASNPSKGSSYEQYF. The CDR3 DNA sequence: TGTGCCAGCAACCCCTCCAAGGGAAGCTCGTACGAGCAGTACTTC.

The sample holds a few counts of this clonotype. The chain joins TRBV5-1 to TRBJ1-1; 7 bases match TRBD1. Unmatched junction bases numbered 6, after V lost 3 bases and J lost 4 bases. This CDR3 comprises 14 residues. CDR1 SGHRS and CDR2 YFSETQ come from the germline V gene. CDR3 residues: CASSSQGVGTEAFF. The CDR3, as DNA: TGCGCCAGCAGCTCTCAGGGGGTAGGCACTGAAGCTTTCTTT.